The 28 T cell receptor beta chains given below trace back to one sample, sequenced in a study of blood T cells in healthy people across ages. Primers used in a second PCR of roughly 6 to 12 cycles were a sample-barcoded 5' primer and a J-beta primer mix. TCRdb re-called the 5' RACE reads with MiXCR, one entry per CDR3 protein. Of about 830,000 distinct CDR3 sequences in the sample, 58% are singletons; the top ten hold 22%. The sequencing sample was made of blood. Source of these receptors: a man aged 30-40 years in good health.

V usage is TRBV10-2 and J usage is TRBJ2-7; 7 positions agree with TRBD2. This CDR3 comprises 17 residues. Germline lookup yields CDR1 WSHSY and CDR2 SAAADI. Losses at the gene ends were 8 bases for V and 0 bases for J; bases not matched to a gene: 16. CDR3 nucleotides: TGCGCCAGCGCCCCAGTGGAAGCGGGGAGAAGCTCCTACGAGCAGTACTTC. Protein: CASAPVEAGRSSYEQYF.

The V gene is TRBV6-1, the J gene TRBJ1-5; D call uncertain. Trimming cost V 5 bases and J 2 bases, with 16 bases left between them. The CDR3 consists of 16 residues. The V gene's germline CDR1 is MNHNS and CDR2 SASEGT. CDR3 in amino acids: CASSRSNLGGNQPQHF. The DNA of the CDR3 is TGTGCCAGCAGTAGATCAAATTTGGGTGGCAATCAGCCCCAGCATTTT.

The chain is built from TRBV6-1 and TRBJ2-3; D tentatively fits TRBD1 or TRBD2 (7 bases each). The CDR3 length is 18 residues. The V end lost 7 bases, the J end lost 5 bases, and 28 bases lay between the germline ends. Looked up from germline, CDR1 is MNHNS and CDR2 is SASEGT. The CDR3 reads CASIGFALAGGALDTQYF. DNA for the CDR3: TGTGCCAGCATCGGATTTGCTCTAGCAGGGGGGGCCTTAGATACGCAGTATTTT.

This clonotype turned up a few times. This chain connects TRBV12-3 or TRBV12-4 to TRBJ2-7; D remains unclear. V shed 0 bases and J shed 3 bases, with 12 bases lying between them. The CDR3 is 15 amino acids. The CDR3 sequence is CASSLAGNANYEQYF. CDR3 coding DNA: TGTGCCAGCAGTTTAGCGGGTAACGCTAACTACGAGCAGTACTTC.

This clonotype has only a few counts. The rearrangement links TRBV20-1 to TRBJ1-2; D unresolved. The CDR3 is 13 amino acids. Germline CDR1 is DFQATT and CDR2 is SNEGSKA (reference sequence). V dropped 0 bases and J dropped 8 bases, with 13 bases sitting between them. The CDR3 protein is CSARERDLGGYTF. The DNA of the CDR3 is TGCAGTGCTAGAGAAAGGGATCTAGGGGGCTACACCTTC.

The chain has TRBV20-1 and TRBJ2-3; TRBD2 matches 9 bases. V was pared by 3 bases and J by 2 bases, with 9 bases of the junction left unmatched. The CDR3 has 16 residues. Germline CDR1 reads DFQATT; CDR2 reads SNEGSKA (reference sequence). The CDR3 DNA is TGCAGTGCTAGGTTGGCGGGGGGGGCCTTCACAGATACGCAGTATTTT. Its protein product is CSARLAGGAFTDTQYF.

The V call is TRBV10-3, the J call TRBJ2-1, with TRBD2 identical over 7 bases. With 10 bases clipped from V and 1 base from J, the junction kept 7 bases outside the gene matches. In germline, CDR1 is ENHRY, CDR2 SYGVKD. The CDR3 has 14 residues. The CDR3 DNA reads TGTGCCAGTAATAGCGGGCCATCCTACAATGAGCAGTTCTTC. Amino acids: CASNSGPSYNEQFF.

This clonotype was observed a few times. The chain recombines TRBV6-5 with TRBJ2-7, with TRBD2 as a possible D gene (6 bases). The CDR3 length is 16 residues. Germline lookup yields CDR1 MNHEY and CDR2 SVGAGI. The V end was cut by 0 bases, the J end by 7 bases, with 19 bases between. CDR3 in amino acids: CASSYSRTAGRYEQYF. CDR3 nucleotide sequence: TGTGCCAGCAGTTACTCCCGAACCGCGGGGAGATATGAGCAGTACTTC.

The chain employs TRBV20-1 and TRBJ2-7; the D gene is possibly TRBD2 (5 bases). The V gene's germline CDR1 is DFQATT and CDR2 SNEGSKA (reference sequence). There are 14 residues in the CDR3. Trimming took off 5 bases at V and 1 base at J, with 15 bases between the two ends. CDR3: CSAGREVASYEQYF. The CDR3, as DNA: TGCAGTGCTGGGCGTGAAGTAGCGTCCTACGAGCAGTACTTC.

This chain links TRBV12-3 or TRBV12-4 with TRBJ2-7; D assignment may be TRBD1 or TRBD2 (6 bases each). The CDR3 loop spans 15 amino acids. V lost 9 bases, J lost 1 base, and 19 bases lay in between. Here the CDR3 DNA reads TGTGCCAGTCAACCGATGGGGGGCCTATCCTACGAGCAGTACTTC. This encodes CASQPMGGLSYEQYF.

The gene calls are TRBV7-9 and TRBJ1-5, with 7 bases lining up with TRBD1. The CDR3 spans 15 residues. Germline values: CDR1 SEHNR, CDR2 FQNEAQ (reference sequence). The V gene end was trimmed by 4 bases and the J gene end by 7 bases; junction bases not matched to a gene: 10. CDR3 protein: CASSSDREILQPQHF. DNA for the CDR3: TGTGCCAGCAGCTCAGACAGGGAAATTCTACAGCCCCAGCATTTT. Based on the CDR3 plus reference TRBV7-9 and TRBJ1-5, the full variable domain is DTGVSQNPRHKITKRGQNVTFRCDPISEHNRLYWYRQTLGQGPEFLTYFQNEAQLEKSRLLSDRFSAERPKGSFSTLEIQRTEQGDSAMYLCASSSDREILQPQHFGDGTRLSIL.

This chain uses TRBV7-9 with TRBJ1-2; possibly TRBD1 for D (5 bases). CDR1 and CDR2 (germline): SEHNR, FQNEAQ (reference sequence). The CDR3 extends over 15 amino acids. V gave up 4 bases and J gave up 5 bases, with 17 bases separating them. CDR3 sequence (DNA): TGTGCCAGCAGCTCTTACCGAACAGGAGGATATGGCTACACCTTC. Translated: CASSSYRTGGYGYTF.

The chain has TRBV6-6 and TRBJ2-1, with TRBD1 matching over 7 bases. The CDR3 length is 13 residues. After removal of 0 bases from V and 8 bases from J, the junction contained 1 base not matched to a gene. Germline CDR1 is MNHNY and CDR2 is SVGAGI (reference sequence). CDR3 amino acids: CASSYSTGHEQFF. DNA for the CDR3: TGTGCCAGCAGTTACTCGACAGGGCATGAGCAGTTCTTC.

The chain recombines TRBV20-1 with TRBJ2-1; D remains ambiguous. CDR1 is DFQATT and CDR2 is SNEGSKA in the germline V gene (reference sequence). CDR3 length equals 15 residues. V dropped 0 bases and J dropped 5 bases, with 14 bases sitting between them. The CDR3 coding sequence is TGCAGTGCTAGAGACCTCACTGGGCTCGACAATGAGCAGTTCTTC. This sequence encodes CSARDLTGLDNEQFF.

This sequence joins TRBV10-3 and TRBJ2-3, with TRBD2 matching 10 bases. The germline V gene encodes CDR1 ENHRY and CDR2 SYGVKD. V was pared by 10 bases and J by 2 bases, with 18 bases of the junction left unmatched. The CDR3 contains 18 residues. This chain's CDR3 is CATVAATSGFANTDTQYF. DNA for the CDR3: TGTGCCACCGTGGCGGCGACTAGCGGGTTTGCGAACACAGATACGCAGTATTTT.

The chain joins TRBV6-5 to TRBJ2-1, with D hard to call. Germline CDR1 reads MNHEY; CDR2 reads SVGAGI. Trimming removed 6 bases from V and 0 bases from J, with 9 bases in between. The CDR3 is 14 amino acids. CDR3 nucleotide sequence: TGTGCCAGCAGGCACAAAAGCTCCTACAATGAGCAGTTCTTC. Protein: CASRHKSSYNEQFF.

This chain connects TRBV29-1 to TRBJ2-1, with D possibly called TRBD1 or TRBD2 (5 bases each). With 3 bases removed from V and 0 bases from J, the gap between germline ends came to 15 bases. Germline V gives CDR1 SQVTM, CDR2 ANQGSEA. The CDR3 has 16 residues. CDR3 DNA sequence: TGCAGCGTTGATTCCCAGGGAGTAAGCTCCTACAATGAGCAGTTCTTC. Its translation: CSVDSQGVSSYNEQFF.

This clonotype turned up a few times. The chain joins TRBV28 to TRBJ2-5; 7 bases are shared with TRBD2. With 6 bases clipped from V and 4 bases from J, the junction kept 11 bases outside the gene matches. There are 15 residues in the CDR3. CDR1 and CDR2 from the germline V gene are MDHEN and SYDVKM. CDR3: CASSLAGWDGETQYF. CDR3 sequence (DNA): TGTGCCAGCAGCTTAGCGGGCTGGGACGGAGAGACCCAGTACTTC.

This clonotype was recorded only once. J is TRBJ2-7 and V is TRBV24-1; D ambiguous. This CDR3 has 10 amino acids. Germline CDR1 reads KGHDR; CDR2 reads SFDVKD. Trimming pared 8 bases from V and 7 bases from J, leaving 8 bases between. DNA for the CDR3: TGTGCCACCACAGCGAGAGAGCAGTACTTC. This codes for CATTAREQYF.

V is TRBV7-2 and J is TRBJ2-1; either TRBD1 or TRBD2 may fit D (6 bases each). The assigned J gene may be wrong: the sequence end matches TRBJ2-7 better. The V gene's germline CDR1 is SGHTA and CDR2 FQGNSA. The CDR3 runs 16 residues. The CDR3 DNA reads TGTGCCAGCAGCTTAGAGGGGGGTCACTCCTACAATGAGCAGTACTTC. Protein product: CASSLEGGHSYNEQYF.

The chain uses TRBV20-1 and TRBJ2-1; 12 nucleotides agree with TRBD2. The J segment lost 5 bases and the V segment lost 3 bases, leaving 5 bases of the junction unmatched. Germline V CDR1 and CDR2: DFQATT, SNEGSKA (reference sequence). The CDR3 extends over 15 amino acids. This chain's CDR3 is CSASPTSGGHNEQFF. CDR3 DNA: TGCAGTGCTAGCCCGACTAGCGGGGGACACAATGAGCAGTTCTTC.

This clonotype has a handful of counts. The gene calls are TRBV13 and TRBJ2-7; maybe TRBD2 (5 bases). The CDR3 totals 13 residues. Germline CDR1 and CDR2: PRHDT and FYEKMQ (reference sequence). Trimming took 5 bases from V and 6 from J, leaving 14 bases between them. CDR3 loop: CASSPRRVGEQYF. In DNA form, the CDR3 reads TGTGCCAGCAGCCCGCGGCGGGTCGGCGAGCAGTACTTC.

The gene calls are TRBV20-1 and TRBJ2-5, with D tentatively TRBD2 (7 bases). Between the trimmed V and J ends, which lost 3 bases and 2 bases, there was a span of 10 bases. The CDR3 totals 13 residues. Looked up from germline, CDR1 is DFQATT and CDR2 is SNEGSKA (reference sequence). This CDR3 is CSARAGAQETQYF. The CDR3, as DNA: TGCAGTGCTAGGGCGGGGGCGCAAGAGACCCAGTACTTC.

The CDR3 protein is CASSMRGRNYGYTF. The CDR3 DNA is TGTGCCAGCAGTATGAGGGGGCGGAACTATGGCTACACCTTC. The gene calls are TRBV6-6 and TRBJ1-2; 7 bases fit TRBD1. The CDR3 is made up of 14 amino acids. With V trimmed by 5 bases and J by 2 bases, 5 bases remained unmatched. Germline CDR1 and CDR2: MNHNY and SVGAGI (reference sequence).

The chain carries TRBV5-1 and TRBJ1-6; 8 bases are shared with TRBD1. This CDR3 has 14 residues. Germline V lookup: CDR1 SGHRS, CDR2 YFSETQ. J gave up 10 bases and V 4 bases, and 7 bases lay outside the gene matches. CDR3 sequence: CASSLGQAASPLHF. The CDR3 DNA sequence: TGCGCCAGCAGCCTGGGACAGGCGGCCTCACCCCTCCACTTT.

As concerns this clonotype: Given the absence of the conserved phenylalanine or tryptophan at the CDR3 end, a read error is likely. This chain links TRBV6-2 or TRBV6-3 with TRBJ2-1; 10 bases match TRBD2. Per germline, CDR1 MNHEY and CDR2 SVGEGT. Losses at the gene ends were 6 bases for V and 4 bases for J; bases not matched to a gene: 9. CDR3 length equals 16 residues. The CDR3: CASRASLLAGYNEQFS. The CDR3 nucleotides are TGTGCCAGCAGGGCAAGCCTACTAGCGGGATACAATGAGCAGTTCTCC.

The chain combines TRBV5-1 with TRBJ2-5; D gene unclear. The germline V and J ends were trimmed by 3 bases and 4 bases, with 13 bases remaining between them. CDR1 and CDR2 (germline): SGHRS, YFSETQ. This CDR3 has 14 amino acids. CDR3 protein: CASSWSRIRETQYF. In DNA, the CDR3 is TGCGCCAGCAGCTGGAGTAGAATCAGAGAGACCCAGTACTTC.

V is TRBV29-1 and J is TRBJ1-2; weak D call: TRBD1 (6 bases). With 7 bases removed from V and 9 bases from J, the gap between germline ends came to 21 bases. The CDR3 extends over 13 amino acids. Germline CDR1 SQVTM, CDR2 ANQGSEA. In DNA form, the CDR3 reads TGCAGCGCCCTCCCAGACAGGACCAGTAGCTACACCTTC. Translating gives CSALPDRTSSYTF.